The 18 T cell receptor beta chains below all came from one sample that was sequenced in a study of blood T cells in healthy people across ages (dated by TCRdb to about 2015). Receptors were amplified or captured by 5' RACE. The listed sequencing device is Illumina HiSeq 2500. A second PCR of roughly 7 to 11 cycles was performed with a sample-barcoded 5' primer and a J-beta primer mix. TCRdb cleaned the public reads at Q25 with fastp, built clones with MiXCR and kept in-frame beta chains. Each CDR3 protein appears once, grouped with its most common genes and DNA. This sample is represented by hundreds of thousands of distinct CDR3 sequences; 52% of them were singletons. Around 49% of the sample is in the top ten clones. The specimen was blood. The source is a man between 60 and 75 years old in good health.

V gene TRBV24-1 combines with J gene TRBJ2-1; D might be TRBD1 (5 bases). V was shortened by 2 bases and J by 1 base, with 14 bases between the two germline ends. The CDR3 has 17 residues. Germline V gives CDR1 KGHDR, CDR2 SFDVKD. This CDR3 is CATSDSPGRYSYNEQFF. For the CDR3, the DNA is TGTGCCACCAGTGATTCGCCAGGGCGATATTCCTACAATGAGCAGTTCTTC.

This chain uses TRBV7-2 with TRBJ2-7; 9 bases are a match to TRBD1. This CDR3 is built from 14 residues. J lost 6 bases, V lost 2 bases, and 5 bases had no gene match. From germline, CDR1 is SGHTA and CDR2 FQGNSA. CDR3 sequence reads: CASSLRDRGSEQYF. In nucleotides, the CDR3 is TGTGCCAGCAGCTTACGTGACAGGGGGTCCGAGCAGTACTTC.

The CDR3 sequence is CASSANSGRTYEQYF. The CDR3 nucleotides read TGTGCCAGCAGTGCGAATTCGGGGCGTACCTACGAGCAGTACTTC. The chain has TRBV6-1 and TRBJ2-7, with D possibly called TRBD1 or TRBD2 (5 bases each). The V gene lost 4 bases and the J gene lost 2 bases, with 15 bases spanning the gap. Germline V gene lookup returns CDR1 MNHNS and CDR2 SASEGT. This CDR3 has 15 amino acids.

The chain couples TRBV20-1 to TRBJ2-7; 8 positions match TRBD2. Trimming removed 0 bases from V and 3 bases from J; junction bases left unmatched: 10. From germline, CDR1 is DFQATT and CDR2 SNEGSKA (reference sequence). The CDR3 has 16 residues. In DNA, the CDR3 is TGCAGTGCTAGAGACCTGGCGGGGGGTCTTTACTACGAGCAGTACTTC. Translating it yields CSARDLAGGLYYEQYF.

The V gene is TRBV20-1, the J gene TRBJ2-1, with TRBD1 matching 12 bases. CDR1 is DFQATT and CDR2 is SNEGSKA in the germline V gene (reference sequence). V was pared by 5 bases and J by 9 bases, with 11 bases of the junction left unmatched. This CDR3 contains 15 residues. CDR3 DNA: TGCAGTGCTGTAGAGGGACAGGGGGCAAAGGCTGAGCAGTTCTTC. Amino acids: CSAVEGQGAKAEQFF.

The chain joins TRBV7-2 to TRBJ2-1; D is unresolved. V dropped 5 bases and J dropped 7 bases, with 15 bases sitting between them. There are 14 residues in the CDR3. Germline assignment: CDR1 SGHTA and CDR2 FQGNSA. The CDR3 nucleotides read TGTGCCAGCAGCCCCAGACTCTCCGGGAATGAGCAGTTCTTC. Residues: CASSPRLSGNEQFF.

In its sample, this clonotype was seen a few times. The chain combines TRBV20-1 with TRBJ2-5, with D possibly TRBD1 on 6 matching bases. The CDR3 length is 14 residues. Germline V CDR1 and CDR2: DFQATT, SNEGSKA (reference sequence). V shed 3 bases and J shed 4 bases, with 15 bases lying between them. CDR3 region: CSARTSDSTETQYF. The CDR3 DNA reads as TGCAGTGCTAGGACATCGGACAGTACAGAGACCCAGTACTTC.

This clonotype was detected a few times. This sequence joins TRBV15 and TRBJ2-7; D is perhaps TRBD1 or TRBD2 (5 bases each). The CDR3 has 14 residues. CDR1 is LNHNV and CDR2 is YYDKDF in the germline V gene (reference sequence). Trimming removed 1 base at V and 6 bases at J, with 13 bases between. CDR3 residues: CATSRGGRSVEQYF. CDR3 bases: TGTGCCACCAGCAGAGGGGGACGGTCGGTCGAGCAGTACTTC.

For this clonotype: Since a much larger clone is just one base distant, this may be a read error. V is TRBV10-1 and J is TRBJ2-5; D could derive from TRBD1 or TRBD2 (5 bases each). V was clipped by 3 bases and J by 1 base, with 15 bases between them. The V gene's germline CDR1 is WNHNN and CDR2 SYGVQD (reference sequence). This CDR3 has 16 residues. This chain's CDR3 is CASSEGAGAGQETQYF. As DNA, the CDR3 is TGCGCCAGCAGTGAAGGCGCTGGGGCGGGCCAAGAGACCCAGTACTTC.

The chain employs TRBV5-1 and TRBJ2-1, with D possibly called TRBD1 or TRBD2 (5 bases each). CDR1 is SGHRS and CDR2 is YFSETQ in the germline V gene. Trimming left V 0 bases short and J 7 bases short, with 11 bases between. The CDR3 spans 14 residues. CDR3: CASSLDGADNEQFF. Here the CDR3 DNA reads TGCGCCAGCAGCTTGGACGGGGCCGATAATGAGCAGTTCTTC.

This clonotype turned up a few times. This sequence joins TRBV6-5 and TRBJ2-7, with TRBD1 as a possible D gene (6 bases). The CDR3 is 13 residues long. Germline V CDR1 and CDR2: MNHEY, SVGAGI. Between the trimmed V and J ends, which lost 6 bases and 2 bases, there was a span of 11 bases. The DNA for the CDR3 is TGTGCCAGCAGAACGGACAGTCCCTACGAGCAGTACTTC. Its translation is CASRTDSPYEQYF.

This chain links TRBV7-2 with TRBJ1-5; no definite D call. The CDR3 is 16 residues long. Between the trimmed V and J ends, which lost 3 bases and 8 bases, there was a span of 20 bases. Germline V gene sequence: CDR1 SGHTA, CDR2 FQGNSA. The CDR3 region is CASSFSIIRVGEPQHF. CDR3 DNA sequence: TGTGCCAGCAGCTTTTCTATTATTCGGGTCGGGGAGCCCCAGCATTTT.

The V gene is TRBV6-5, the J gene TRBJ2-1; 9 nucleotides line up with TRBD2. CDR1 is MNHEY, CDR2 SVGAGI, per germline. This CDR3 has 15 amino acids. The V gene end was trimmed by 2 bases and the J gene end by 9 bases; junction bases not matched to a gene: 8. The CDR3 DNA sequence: TGTGCCAGCAGTTACGACGGGACTAGCCCCCCTGAGCAGTTCTTC. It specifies CASSYDGTSPPEQFF.

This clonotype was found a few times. The CDR3, as DNA: TGCAGCGTAGACAGGGGGCTCACAGATACGCAGTATTTT. Its protein is CSVDRGLTDTQYF. This chain links TRBV29-1 with TRBJ2-3; 10 nucleotides align to TRBD1. CDR1 and CDR2 from the germline V gene are SQVTM and ANQGSEA. The CDR3 contains 13 residues. Unmatched junction bases numbered 2, after V lost 6 bases and J lost 2 bases.

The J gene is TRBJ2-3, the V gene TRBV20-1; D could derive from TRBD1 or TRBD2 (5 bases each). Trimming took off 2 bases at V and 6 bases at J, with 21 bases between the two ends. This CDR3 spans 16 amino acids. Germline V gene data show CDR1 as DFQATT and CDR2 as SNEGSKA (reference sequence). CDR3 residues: CSARPFYWDLWDTQYF. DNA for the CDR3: TGCAGTGCTAGACCATTCTACTGGGACCTTTGGGATACGCAGTATTTT.

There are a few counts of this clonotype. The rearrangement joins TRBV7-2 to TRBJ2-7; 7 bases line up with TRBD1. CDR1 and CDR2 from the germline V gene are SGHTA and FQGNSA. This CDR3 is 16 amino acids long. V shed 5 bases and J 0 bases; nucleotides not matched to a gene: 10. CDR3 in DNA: TGTGCCAGCAGCCTCCGAAGGGGACAGCTCTCCTACGAGCAGTACTTC. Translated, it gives CASSLRRGQLSYEQYF.

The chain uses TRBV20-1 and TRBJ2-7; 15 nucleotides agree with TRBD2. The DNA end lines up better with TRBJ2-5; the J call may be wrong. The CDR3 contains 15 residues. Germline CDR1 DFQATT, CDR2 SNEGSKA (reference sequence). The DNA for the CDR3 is TGCAGTGCTATCCGGACTAGCGGGGGGGCTCGGACCCAGTACTTC. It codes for CSAIRTSGGARTQYF.

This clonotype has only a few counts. The CDR3: CSAVGQASGSYTF. The CDR3 nucleotides read TGCAGCGCCGTAGGACAGGCCTCGGGAAGCTACACCTTC. The genes are TRBV29-1 and TRBJ1-2; TRBD1 matches 7 bases. This CDR3 contains 13 residues. Germline V lookup: CDR1 SQVTM, CDR2 ANQGSEA. With 7 bases clipped from V and 9 bases from J, the junction kept 14 bases outside the gene matches.